Below, 5 T cell receptor beta chains from the same sample are listed, as sequenced in a study of HIV-infected patients and healthy controls. No cell fractionation was done, so the repertoire covers all unsorted peripheral blood T cells. Reverse transcription used around 480 ng RNA and constant-region primers for alpha and beta. Each of the alpha and beta chains got its own library through chain-specific third strand synthesis with indices. In TCRdb, the 5' RACE reads were re-called with MiXCR into one record per CDR3 protein. The sample contains about 9,600 distinct CDR3 sequences, 7.3% of which appear only once. Source: blood, taken before antiretroviral therapy. The source is an adult with HIV infection.

As to this clonotype: Since a much larger clone is just one base distant, this may be a read error. The gene calls are TRBV6-2 or TRBV6-3 and TRBJ2-4; D is ambiguous. This CDR3 has 12 amino acids. CDR1 and CDR2 from the germline V gene are MNHEY and SVGEGT. V lost 2 bases to trimming and J lost 11 bases, with 10 bases between them. The CDR3 nucleotides read TGTGCCAGCAGTTACACGAATAGGCTTCAGTACTTC. The encoded protein is CASSYTNRLQYF.

This clonotype appeared many times. The chain carries TRBV7-2 and TRBJ1-5; D is perhaps TRBD1 (5 bases). The CDR3 extends over 15 amino acids. CDR1 is SGHTA, CDR2 FQGNSA, per germline. The V end was cut by 3 bases, the J end by 0 bases, with 9 bases between. The CDR3 here is CASSLQGYSNQPQHF. CDR3 nucleotides: TGTGCCAGCAGCTTGCAGGGATATAGCAATCAGCCCCAGCATTTT.

This clonotype has a count of ten or more. The V call is TRBV6-1, the J call TRBJ1-1; D call uncertain. Trimming left V 6 bases short and J 3 bases short, with 2 bases between. Germline assignment: CDR1 MNHNS and CDR2 SASEGT. The CDR3 contains 10 residues. CDR3 nucleotide sequence: TGTGCCAGCAGAGACACTGAAGCTTTCTTT. Translating it yields CASRDTEAFF.

In this sample, this clonotype is large. This sequence joins TRBV6-6 and TRBJ2-2; 8 bases are a match to TRBD1. This CDR3 spans 17 amino acids. Losses at the gene ends were 4 bases for V and 8 bases for J; bases not matched to a gene: 15. Per the germline V gene, CDR1 is MNHNY and CDR2 is SVGAGI (reference sequence). The CDR3 DNA follows: TGTGCCAGCAGTTCCCGAAACGACAGGGGAGGTGGAGGGGAGCTGTTTTTT. This translates into CASSSRNDRGGGGELFF.

This clonotype was seen at least ten times. This chain uses TRBV7-2 with TRBJ2-3; 11 bases match TRBD2. Germline values: CDR1 SGHTA, CDR2 FQGNSA. This CDR3 has 16 residues. The V segment lost 4 bases and the J segment 6 bases; nucleotides outside the gene matches: 9. CDR3 coding DNA: TGTGCCAGCAGCTCCCGGTCTTTAGCGGGGGGGGATACGCAGTATTTT. This codes for CASSSRSLAGGDTQYF.